Below are 31 T cell receptor beta chains sequenced from a single sample in a study of OX40 agonist ivuxolimab in advanced cancers. Assay: immunoSEQ multiplex PCR; the TCRdb copy retains only in-frame clones and omits some. Of some 68,000 clones in the sample, roughly 83% were seen once. The sample was CD4+ or CD8+ T cells sorted from blood, taken in a trial of the OX40 agonist ivuxolimab. The receptors originated from an adult with an advanced solid tumor such as melanoma, head and neck, liver or kidney cancer.

The J gene is TRBJ2-7, the V gene TRBV7-9; possibly TRBD2 for D (6 bases). V was trimmed by 8 bases and J by 4 bases, leaving 15 bases between them. This CDR3 is built from 13 residues. Germline V gene data show CDR1 as SEHNR and CDR2 as FQNEAQ (reference sequence). The CDR3 region is CASWGAGTYEQYF. CDR3 in DNA: TGTGCCAGCTGGGGAGCAGGGACTTACGAGCAGTACTTC. Looking up the rest from reference TRBV7-9 and TRBJ2-7 gives the full variable domain: DTGVSQNPRHKITKRGQNVTFRCDPISEHNRLYWYRQTLGQGPEFLTYFQNEAQLEKSRLLSDRFSAERPKGSFSTLEIQRTEQGDSAMYLCASWGAGTYEQYFGPGTRLTVT.

The gene calls are TRBV7-8 and TRBJ2-3; D might be TRBD1 (6 bases). From germline, CDR1 is SGHVS and CDR2 FQNEAQ. V lost 1 base and J lost 1, with 15 bases in between. The CDR3 consists of 17 residues. Written as DNA, the CDR3 is TGTGCCAGCAGCTTAGGATCCCAGGGGACACGCACAGATACGCAGTATTTT. It codes for CASSLGSQGTRTDTQYF.

Here the CDR3 DNA reads TGTGCCAGCAGTTTATCAGGACTCGATGGCTACACCTTC. It yields the protein CASSLSGLDGYTF. The V call is TRBV27, the J call TRBJ1-2; D unresolved. Trimming shortened V by 0 bases and J by 6 bases, and 8 bases separated the two germline ends. CDR1 is MNHEY, CDR2 SMNVEV, per germline (reference sequence). The CDR3 length is 13 residues.

V usage is TRBV9 and J usage is TRBJ2-3, with a tentative D call TRBD2 (6 bases). V was shortened by 3 bases and J by 1 base, with 15 bases between the two germline ends. Germline CDR1 reads SGDLS; CDR2 reads YYNGEE. This CDR3 is 16 amino acids long. The CDR3 loop reads CASSEAWGDRTDTQYF. In DNA, the CDR3 is TGTGCCAGCAGCGAGGCTTGGGGGGATCGCACAGATACGCAGTATTTT.

The chain is built from TRBV6-5 and TRBJ2-7, with a weak D call TRBD1 (5 bases). The CDR3 has 14 residues. Trimming took 6 bases from V and 3 from J, leaving 15 bases between them. The V gene's germline CDR1 is MNHEY and CDR2 SVGAGI. The CDR3 DNA follows: TGTGCCAGCAGCTTCTTGGGGCAGAACTACGAGCAGTACTTC. Protein sequence: CASSFLGQNYEQYF.

This chain joins TRBV5-4 and TRBJ1-2; 9 bases fit TRBD1. V trimming: 7 bases; J trimming: 8 bases; junction bases outside the gene matches: 6. CDR1 SGHNT and CDR2 YYREEE come from the germline V gene (reference sequence). The CDR3 is 12 amino acids. CDR3 protein: CASLLTGGGYTF. The CDR3 nucleotides read TGTGCCAGCCTCTTAACAGGGGGCGGCTACACCTTC.

This clone was recorded a few times. V and J are TRBV5-1 and TRBJ1-5, with TRBD1 matching over 9 bases. CDR3 length equals 15 residues. Germline lookup yields CDR1 SGHRS and CDR2 YFSETQ. The junction had 9 bases not matched to a gene; V was cut back by 4 bases and J by 7 bases. CDR3 coding DNA: TGCGCCAGCAGCAAGGGACAGGGAAATTGGCAGCCCCAGCATTTT. It encodes CASSKGQGNWQPQHF. The entire variable domain, with the rest obtained from reference TRBV5-1 and TRBJ1-5, is as follows: KAGVTQTPRYLIKTRGQQVTLSCSPISGHRSVSWYQQTPGQGLQFLFEYFSETQRNKGNFPGRFSGRQFSNSRSEMNVSTLELGDSALYLCASSKGQGNWQPQHFGDGTRLSIL.

The chain carries TRBV19 and TRBJ2-7; 7 bases match TRBD1. CDR3 size: 14 residues. Unmatched junction bases numbered 6, after V lost 7 bases and J lost 0 bases. CDR1 is LNHDA and CDR2 is SQIVND in the germline V gene (reference sequence). CDR3 DNA: TGTGCCAGTAAGGTGACAGGGAGCTCCTACGAGCAGTACTTC. It yields the protein CASKVTGSSYEQYF.

The chain employs TRBV7-2 and TRBJ2-1; the match to TRBD2 covers 9 bases. The CDR3 loop spans 15 amino acids. Germline assignment: CDR1 SGHTA and CDR2 FQGNSA. V lost 3 bases, J lost 11 bases, and 11 bases stayed unmatched. The CDR3 nucleotides read TGTGCCAGCAGCTTGACAGCGGGGGGAGCAATGAAGCAGTTCTTC. It specifies CASSLTAGGAMKQFF.

The chain recombines TRBV5-6 with TRBJ2-4; perhaps TRBD1 as D (6 bases). The CDR3 length is 14 residues. Trimming cost V 3 bases and J 1 base, with 8 bases left between them. From germline, CDR1 is SGHDT and CDR2 YYEEEE. DNA of the CDR3: TGTGCCAGCAGCTCTACAGGGGCCAAAAACATTCAGTACTTC. It codes for CASSSTGAKNIQYF.

The chain employs TRBV5-5 and TRBJ1-1; D gene ambiguous. Germline CDR1 SGHKS, CDR2 YYEKEE (reference sequence). V gave up 5 bases and J gave up 2 bases, with 16 bases separating them. The CDR3 consists of 15 residues. CDR3 in amino acids: CASSPGPFINTEAFF. In nucleotides, the CDR3 is TGTGCCAGCAGTCCTGGGCCCTTCATAAACACTGAAGCTTTCTTT.

The chain carries TRBV6-5 and TRBJ1-1, with 9 positions matching TRBD1. V gave up 5 bases and J gave up 5 bases; unmatched junction bases: 9. Germline V CDR1 and CDR2: MNHEY, SVGAGI. The CDR3 length is 15 residues. The CDR3 sequence is CASSAPHRGRTEAFF. CDR3 bases: TGTGCCAGCAGTGCCCCTCACAGGGGGCGGACTGAAGCTTTCTTT.

V and J are TRBV27 and TRBJ2-1, with D perhaps TRBD1 (5 bases). The CDR3 has 16 amino acids. V gave up 1 base and J gave up 8 bases, with 18 bases separating them. The germline gives CDR1 MNHEY, CDR2 SMNVEV (reference sequence). The CDR3: CASSLWSPGSTYEQFF. The CDR3 coding sequence is TGTGCCAGCAGTTTATGGTCCCCAGGGTCTACGTATGAGCAGTTCTTC.

This chain links TRBV2 with TRBJ2-2; D uncertain. Looked up from germline, CDR1 is SNHLY and CDR2 is FYNNEI. This CDR3 spans 12 amino acids. V lost 4 bases and J 4 bases, leaving 4 bases between the germline ends. DNA of the CDR3: TGTGCCAGCAGTGTTCCCACCGGGGAGCTGTTTTTT. This sequence encodes CASSVPTGELFF.

This clone has more than one count but fewer than ten. The chain has TRBV5-4 and TRBJ2-2; weak D call: TRBD1 (6 bases). The germline V and J ends were trimmed by 1 base and 4 bases, with 11 bases remaining between them. The CDR3 runs 15 residues. In germline, CDR1 is SGHNT, CDR2 YYREEE (reference sequence). CDR3 nucleotides: TGTGCCAGCAGCTTGAGTGGACAGCCCACCGGGGAGCTGTTTTTT. Amino acid sequence: CASSLSGQPTGELFF.

The rearrangement uses TRBV6-6 and TRBJ2-1; 8 positions agree with TRBD1. The ends lost 2 bases at V and 2 bases at J; junction bases unmatched: 2. The CDR3 totals 15 residues. Germline V lookup: CDR1 MNHNY, CDR2 SVGAGI (reference sequence). The CDR3 DNA follows: TGTGCCAGCAGTTACCAGGGACAGGCCTACAATGAGCAGTTCTTC. Translating it yields CASSYQGQAYNEQFF.

The chain combines TRBV7-6 with TRBJ2-1; the match to TRBD2 covers 12 bases. Looked up from germline, CDR1 is SGHVS and CDR2 is FNYEAQ. The CDR3 is 15 residues long. J was trimmed by 6 bases and V by 5 bases; bases with no gene match: 5. CDR3: CASSKTSGGLNEQFF. For the CDR3, the DNA is TGTGCCAGCAGCAAAACTAGCGGGGGGCTCAATGAGCAGTTCTTC.

The chain joins TRBV7-8 to TRBJ1-5; 7 nucleotides align to TRBD1. The V gene end was trimmed by 2 bases and the J gene end by 9 bases; junction bases not matched to a gene: 1. The CDR3 covers 12 residues. CDR1 is SGHVS, CDR2 FQNEAQ, per germline. CDR3 in DNA: TGTGCCAGCAGCTTACGACAGGGGCCCCAGCATTTT. Residues: CASSLRQGPQHF.

The chain joins TRBV5-1 to TRBJ2-1, with a weak D call TRBD1 (6 bases). The V and J ends lost 4 bases and 0 bases respectively, with 20 bases between them. The CDR3 consists of 18 residues. Germline loops: CDR1 SGHRS, CDR2 YFSETQ. CDR3 sequence (DNA): TGCGCCAGCAGCAGCTTGGGGGCCGGCGCGAGCTCCTACAATGAGCAGTTCTTC. It codes for CASSSLGAGASSYNEQFF.

The V call is TRBV9, the J call TRBJ2-5; TRBD1 aligns across 9 bases. CDR3 length: 16 residues. Germline V CDR1 and CDR2: SGDLS, YYNGEE. The ends lost 2 bases at V and 4 bases at J; junction bases unmatched: 9. The chain's CDR3 is CASSVLGQGIRETQYF. CDR3 sequence (DNA): TGTGCCAGCAGCGTTCTGGGACAGGGAATAAGAGAGACCCAGTACTTC.

The chain carries TRBV6-5 and TRBJ1-2; D gene uncertain. With 0 bases removed from V and 13 bases from J, the gap between germline ends came to 15 bases. This CDR3 comprises 13 residues. CDR1 and CDR2 from the germline V gene are MNHEY and SVGAGI. The CDR3 spells CASSYSKNEAGTF. The CDR3 DNA is TGTGCCAGCAGTTACTCGAAAAATGAGGCCGGCACCTTC.

This clone was recorded a few times. The chain couples TRBV15 to TRBJ2-5; D call uncertain. V shed 5 bases and J shed 5 bases, with 12 bases lying between them. The CDR3 has 13 amino acids. Germline CDR1 LNHNV, CDR2 YYDKDF (reference sequence). This chain's CDR3 is CATSLERSETQYF. The CDR3, as DNA: TGTGCCACCAGCCTTGAAAGATCGGAGACCCAGTACTTC.

The CDR3 here is CALKEGTVVETQYF. The CDR3 DNA follows: TGTGCCCTAAAGGAAGGGACAGTTGTGGAGACCCAGTACTTC. The chain uses TRBV6-1 and TRBJ2-5; 7 bases line up with TRBD1. Trimming took 11 bases from V and 5 from J; bases not matched to a gene: 14. CDR1 is MNHNS and CDR2 is SASEGT in the germline V gene. CDR3 length: 14 residues.

This chain connects TRBV7-9 to TRBJ1-5; D perhaps matches TRBD1 (5 bases). This CDR3 is 17 amino acids long. CDR1 is SEHNR, CDR2 FQNEAQ, per germline (reference sequence). The V gene lost 2 bases and the J gene lost 2 bases, with 16 bases spanning the gap. In nucleotides, the CDR3 is TGTGCCAGCAGCTTAACCGCTACGGGGGTTGGCAATCAGCCCCAGCATTTT. Residues: CASSLTATGVGNQPQHF. Combining the CDR3 with reference TRBV7-9 and TRBJ1-5 gives the whole variable domain DTGVSQNPRHKITKRGQNVTFRCDPISEHNRLYWYRQTLGQGPEFLTYFQNEAQLEKSRLLSDRFSAERPKGSFSTLEIQRTEQGDSAMYLCASSLTATGVGNQPQHFGDGTRLSIL.

V and J are TRBV4-2 and TRBJ2-1; D may be TRBD2 (7 bases). This CDR3 comprises 15 residues. With 0 bases removed from V and 4 bases from J, the gap between germline ends came to 10 bases. Per germline, CDR1 LGHNA and CDR2 YNFKEQ. The chain's CDR3 is CASSQDRGGYNEQFF. CDR3 nucleotide sequence: TGTGCCAGCAGCCAAGATAGGGGGGGGTACAATGAGCAGTTCTTC.

The chain has TRBV28 and TRBJ2-5; D ambiguous. Germline CDR1 is MDHEN and CDR2 is SYDVKM. The CDR3 length is 11 residues. With 4 bases removed from V and 1 base from J, the gap between germline ends came to 1 base. The CDR3, as DNA: TGTGCCAGCAGTTCCCAAGAGACCCAGTACTTC. Protein sequence: CASSSQETQYF.

The V and J genes are TRBV4-2 and TRBJ2-5; 8 nucleotides match TRBD1. V shed 0 bases and J 5 bases; nucleotides not matched to a gene: 5. Germline-derived CDR1 and CDR2 are LGHNA and YNFKEQ. The CDR3 sequence is 15 residues long. The CDR3 protein is CASSQEDRAVETQYF. The CDR3 region has the DNA TGTGCCAGCAGCCAAGAGGACAGGGCGGTGGAGACCCAGTACTTC.

The V call is TRBV7-2, the J call TRBJ2-1, with TRBD2 identical over 10 bases. V shed 2 bases and J 8 bases; nucleotides not matched to a gene: 9. The CDR3 loop spans 16 amino acids. Germline V gene sequence: CDR1 SGHTA, CDR2 FQGNSA. CDR3 bases: TGTGCCAGCAGCTTATCCAGCGGGGGGGCCTTCGATGAGCAGTTCTTC. Amino acids: CASSLSSGGAFDEQFF. The full variable domain, in which reference TRBV7-2 and TRBJ2-1 provide the parts outside the CDR3, is GAGVSQSPSNKVTEKGKDVELRCDPISGHTALYWYRQSLGQGLEFLIYFQGNSAPDKSGLPSDRFSAERTGGSVSTLTIQRTQQEDSAVYLCASSLSSGGAFDEQFFGPGTRLTVL.

This clone was recorded once. The V and J genes are TRBV29-1 and TRBJ2-7; 10 bases align to TRBD1. Trimming removed 7 bases from V and 7 bases from J; junction bases left unmatched: 16. Looked up from germline, CDR1 is SQVTM and CDR2 is ANQGSEA. This CDR3 has 15 residues. CDR3 bases: TGCAGCGCATTCGGGACAGGGGCCCGCCCCCTAGAGCAGTACTTC. This encodes CSAFGTGARPLEQYF.

The chain joins TRBV14 to TRBJ1-5, with D uncertain. Germline V gene lookup returns CDR1 SGHDN and CDR2 FVKESK. V was cut by 1 base and J by 2 bases, with 6 bases left in between. The CDR3 is 14 residues long. The CDR3 nucleotides are TGTGCCAGCAGCCAAGGACCGCGCAATCAGCCCCAGCATTTT. This encodes CASSQGPRNQPQHF.

The J gene is TRBJ1-5, the V gene TRBV28; D perhaps matches TRBD1 (5 bases). The CDR3 sequence is 13 residues long. From germline, CDR1 is MDHEN and CDR2 SYDVKM. Trimming took off 8 bases at V and 3 bases at J, with 11 bases between the two ends. The CDR3 DNA sequence: TGTGCCAGCCTCCAGGGTTTCAATCAGCCCCAGCATTTT. It codes for CASLQGFNQPQHF.